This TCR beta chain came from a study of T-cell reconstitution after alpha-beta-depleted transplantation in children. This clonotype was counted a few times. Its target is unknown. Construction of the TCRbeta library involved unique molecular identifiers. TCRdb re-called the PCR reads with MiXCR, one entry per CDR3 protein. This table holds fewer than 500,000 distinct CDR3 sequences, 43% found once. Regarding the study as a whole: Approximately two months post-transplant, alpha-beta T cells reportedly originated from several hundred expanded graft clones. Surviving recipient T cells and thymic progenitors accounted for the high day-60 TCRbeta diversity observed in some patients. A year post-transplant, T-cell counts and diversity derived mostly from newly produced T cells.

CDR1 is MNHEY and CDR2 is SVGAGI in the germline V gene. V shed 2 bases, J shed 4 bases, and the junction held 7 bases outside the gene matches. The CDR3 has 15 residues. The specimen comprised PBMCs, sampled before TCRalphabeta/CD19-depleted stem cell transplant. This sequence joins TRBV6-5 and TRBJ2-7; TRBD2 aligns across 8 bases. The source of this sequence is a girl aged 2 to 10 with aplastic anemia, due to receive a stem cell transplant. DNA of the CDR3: TGTGCCAGCAGTTACGAAGCGGGAGTGAGGTACGAGCAGTACTTC. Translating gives CASSYEAGVRYEQYF.